A selection of T cell receptor beta chains follows, all from one sample in a study of shared clonotypes between healthy human individuals. This table comes from immunoSEQ multiplex PCR, and its TCRdb copy is limited to in-frame clones, with some not included. The sample lists about 1.1 million clones; approximately 80% were seen once. Material: memory CD4+ T cells from PBMCs. The receptors come from a man aged 18 to 35 in good health. Some clones in this sample may be carry-over from other donors' samples. Each CDR3 is given with its conserved first and last residue. Fields, in order: V gene, clone size, J gene, D gene, CDR3 protein, CDR3 DNA. A D gene is named only where the DNA matches it firmly. A row's size may be missing; if present it is once, few, many or a size class.

v_gene: TRBV7-2
abundance: NA
j_gene: TRBJ1-5
d_gene: NA
CDR3aa: CASSLYPDYSNQPQHF
CDR3nt: TGTGCCAGCAGCTTATACCCAGACTATAGCAATCAGCCCCAGCATTTT

v_gene: TRBV28
abundance: NA
j_gene: TRBJ2-7
d_gene: TRBD1
CDR3aa: CASSSPGQGRYEQYF
CDR3nt: TGTGCCAGCAGCTCCCCCGGACAGGGAAGGTACGAGCAGTACTTC

v_gene: TRBV7-2
abundance: NA
j_gene: TRBJ2-3
d_gene: NA
CDR3aa: CASSLGVSTDTQYF
CDR3nt: TGTGCCAGCAGCTTAGGGGTATCCACAGATACGCAGTATTTT

v_gene: TRBV7-7
abundance: NA
j_gene: TRBJ2-7
d_gene: TRBD2
CDR3aa: CASSLSGRALYEQYF
CDR3nt: TGTGCCAGCAGCCTTAGCGGGAGGGCCCTCTACGAGCAGTACTTC

v_gene: TRBV5-1
abundance: once
j_gene: TRBJ2-1
d_gene: TRBD2
CDR3aa: CASSLAIAGGFEQFF
CDR3nt: TGCGCCAGCAGCTTGGCCATAGCGGGAGGGTTTGAGCAGTTCTTC

v_gene: TRBV5-1
abundance: NA
j_gene: TRBJ2-2
d_gene: NA
CDR3aa: CASSPRTANTGELFF
CDR3nt: TGCGCCAGCAGCCCGCGGACAGCGAACACCGGGGAGCTGTTTTTT

v_gene: TRBV19
abundance: NA
j_gene: TRBJ2-6
d_gene: NA
CDR3aa: CASRPRGSGANVLTF
CDR3nt: TGTGCCAGTAGGCCCAGGGGCTCTGGGGCCAACGTCCTGACTTTC

v_gene: TRBV5-1
abundance: NA
j_gene: TRBJ1-2
d_gene: TRBD1
CDR3aa: CASSQGRTGYGYTF
CDR3nt: TGCGCCAGCAGCCAGGGAAGGACAGGCTATGGCTACACCTTC

v_gene: TRBV5-1
abundance: NA
j_gene: TRBJ1-2
d_gene: NA
CDR3aa: CASSPGGGYDYGYTF
CDR3nt: TGCGCCAGCAGCCCTGGTGGGGGCTATGACTATGGCTACACCTTC

v_gene: TRBV5-4
abundance: NA
j_gene: TRBJ2-6
d_gene: NA
CDR3aa: CASSSGVAGANVLTF
CDR3nt: TGTGCCAGCAGTTCAGGGGTGGCTGGGGCCAACGTCCTGACTTTC

v_gene: TRBV28
abundance: few
j_gene: TRBJ2-5
d_gene: NA
CDR3aa: CASSSYPQETQYF
CDR3nt: TGTGCCAGCAGTAGCTACCCACAAGAGACCCAGTACTTC

v_gene: TRBV7-2
abundance: NA
j_gene: TRBJ1-1
d_gene: TRBD1
CDR3aa: CASSLQGQGNTEAFF
CDR3nt: TGTGCCAGCAGCTTACAGGGACAGGGAAACACTGAAGCTTTCTTT

v_gene: TRBV21-1
abundance: NA
j_gene: TRBJ2-7
d_gene: NA
CDR3aa: CASSKGAGGAYEQYF
CDR3nt: TGTGCCAGCAGCAAAGGGGCGGGTGGTGCCTACGAGCAGTACTTC

v_gene: TRBV19
abundance: NA
j_gene: TRBJ1-2
d_gene: NA
CDR3aa: CASSIEGDPGYGYTF
CDR3nt: TGTGCCAGTAGTATAGAGGGCGACCCGGGCTATGGCTACACCTTC

v_gene: TRBV5-1
abundance: NA
j_gene: TRBJ2-2
d_gene: TRBD2
CDR3aa: CASSPGTSGSTGELFF
CDR3nt: TGCGCCAGCAGCCCGGGGACTAGCGGGAGTACCGGGGAGCTGTTTTTT

v_gene: TRBV7-9
abundance: NA
j_gene: TRBJ1-1
d_gene: NA
CDR3aa: CASSLGVSEAFF
CDR3nt: TGTGCCAGCAGCTTAGGAGTGTCTGAAGCTTTCTTT

v_gene: TRBV6-5
abundance: once
j_gene: TRBJ2-7
d_gene: TRBD2
CDR3aa: CASSSRGGSYEQYF
CDR3nt: TGTGCCAGCAGTTCCCGCGGGGGCTCCTACGAGCAGTACTTC

v_gene: TRBV11-1
abundance: many
j_gene: TRBJ1-3
d_gene: NA
CDR3aa: CASSLTVTGGNTIYF
CDR3nt: TGTGCCAGCAGCTTAACAGTGACGGGAGGAAACACCATATATTTT

v_gene: TRBV30
abundance: NA
j_gene: TRBJ2-2
d_gene: NA
CDR3aa: CAWSGAGGELFF
CDR3nt: TGTGCCTGGAGTGGGGCGGGCGGGGAGCTGTTTTTT

v_gene: TRBV6-6
abundance: NA
j_gene: TRBJ1-1
d_gene: NA
CDR3aa: CASRDARGHTEAFF
CDR3nt: TGTGCCAGCAGGGACGCCCGAGGACACACTGAAGCTTTCTTT

v_gene: TRBV25-1
abundance: NA
j_gene: TRBJ2-7
d_gene: NA
CDR3aa: CASSTRTPYEQYF
CDR3nt: TGTGCCAGCAGCACGCGGACCCCCTACGAGCAGTACTTC

v_gene: TRBV4-3
abundance: NA
j_gene: TRBJ1-2
d_gene: NA
CDR3aa: CASSQDLASNYGYTF
CDR3nt: TGCGCCAGCAGCCAAGATCTTGCTTCTAACTATGGCTACACCTTC

v_gene: TRBV4-3
abundance: NA
j_gene: TRBJ2-7
d_gene: NA
CDR3aa: CASSQALLGEREQYF
CDR3nt: TGCGCCAGCAGCCAAGCACTTTTGGGGGAACGCGAGCAGTACTTC

v_gene: TRBV9
abundance: NA
j_gene: TRBJ2-5
d_gene: TRBD2
CDR3aa: CASSAHPGLAGEETQYF
CDR3nt: TGTGCCAGCAGCGCACATCCAGGACTAGCGGGTGAAGAGACCCAGTACTTC

v_gene: TRBV5-1
abundance: NA
j_gene: TRBJ2-1
d_gene: NA
CDR3aa: CASRDEVGGYNEQFF
CDR3nt: TGCGCCAGCAGAGACGAGGTAGGGGGGTACAATGAGCAGTTCTTC

v_gene: TRBV6-1
abundance: NA
j_gene: TRBJ2-2
d_gene: NA
CDR3aa: CASSDRAGQLFF
CDR3nt: TGTGCCAGCAGTGATCGGGCGGGGCAGCTGTTTTTT

v_gene: TRBV15
abundance: NA
j_gene: TRBJ1-5
d_gene: NA
CDR3aa: CATSRDRGRPQHF
CDR3nt: TGTGCCACCAGCAGAGACAGGGGACGGCCCCAGCATTTT

v_gene: TRBV7-8
abundance: NA
j_gene: TRBJ2-2
d_gene: TRBD1
CDR3aa: CAQLGDRPLSGELFF
CDR3nt: TGTGCCCAGCTGGGGGACAGGCCTTTATCCGGGGAGCTGTTTTTT

v_gene: TRBV4-1
abundance: NA
j_gene: TRBJ2-1
d_gene: TRBD2
CDR3aa: CASSQDPALAGDNEQFF
CDR3nt: TGCGCCAGCAGCCAAGACCCAGCACTAGCGGGAGACAATGAGCAGTTCTTC

v_gene: TRBV4-1
abundance: NA
j_gene: TRBJ2-1
d_gene: NA
CDR3aa: CASSGAGGLYNEQFF
CDR3nt: TGCGCCAGCAGCGGTGCCGGGGGCCTCTACAATGAGCAGTTCTTC

v_gene: TRBV7-8
abundance: NA
j_gene: TRBJ1-3
d_gene: NA
CDR3aa: CASSSRELSGNTIYF
CDR3nt: TGTGCCAGCAGCTCCAGGGAGCTCTCTGGAAACACCATATATTTT

v_gene: TRBV7-8
abundance: NA
j_gene: TRBJ2-7
d_gene: NA
CDR3aa: CASSLAMGLGAGEQYF
CDR3nt: TGTGCCAGCAGCTTAGCGATGGGACTTGGGGCCGGGGAGCAGTACTTC

v_gene: TRBV5-4
abundance: NA
j_gene: TRBJ2-7
d_gene: TRBD1
CDR3aa: CASSTGTGSYEQYF
CDR3nt: TGTGCCAGCAGCACCGGGACAGGTTCCTACGAGCAGTACTTC

v_gene: TRBV6-6
abundance: NA
j_gene: TRBJ2-1
d_gene: NA
CDR3aa: CASSYSWEASYNEQFF
CDR3nt: TGTGCCAGCAGTTACAGTTGGGAGGCCTCCTACAATGAGCAGTTCTTC

v_gene: TRBV28
abundance: many
j_gene: TRBJ2-2
d_gene: NA
CDR3aa: CASSSPTGVTRELFF
CDR3nt: TGTGCCAGCAGCTCCCCAACCGGGGTCACGAGGGAGCTGTTTTTT

v_gene: TRBV4-2
abundance: NA
j_gene: TRBJ1-5
d_gene: NA
CDR3aa: CASSSVRPQHF
CDR3nt: TGTGCCAGCAGCTCCGTAAGGCCCCAGCATTTT

v_gene: TRBV7-8
abundance: NA
j_gene: TRBJ1-5
d_gene: NA
CDR3aa: CASSLAGSNQPQHF
CDR3nt: TGTGCCAGCAGCTTAGCCGGTAGCAATCAGCCCCAGCATTTT

v_gene: TRBV7-2
abundance: NA
j_gene: TRBJ1-5
d_gene: TRBD1
CDR3aa: CASSSRTGDQPQHF
CDR3nt: TGTGCCAGCAGCTCAAGGACAGGGGATCAGCCCCAGCATTTT

v_gene: TRBV5-4
abundance: few
j_gene: TRBJ1-1
d_gene: TRBD1
CDR3aa: CASMRRGPGTEAFF
CDR3nt: TGTGCCAGCATGCGCAGGGGGCCGGGCACTGAAGCTTTCTTT

v_gene: TRBV5-1
abundance: NA
j_gene: TRBJ2-2
d_gene: NA
CDR3aa: CASSFGDVRAGELFF
CDR3nt: TGCGCCAGCAGCTTTGGGGACGTTCGGGCCGGGGAGCTGTTTTTT

v_gene: TRBV6-5
abundance: NA
j_gene: TRBJ2-1
d_gene: TRBD2
CDR3aa: CASSYGSGRADNEQFF
CDR3nt: TGTGCCAGCAGTTACGGAAGCGGGAGGGCCGACAATGAGCAGTTCTTC

v_gene: TRBV2
abundance: NA
j_gene: TRBJ2-4
d_gene: NA
CDR3aa: CASSVEANGENIQYF
CDR3nt: TGTGCCAGCAGTGTTGAGGCGAACGGGGAAAACATTCAGTACTTC

v_gene: TRBV7-3
abundance: NA
j_gene: TRBJ2-7
d_gene: TRBD1
CDR3aa: CASSLDRGYEQYF
CDR3nt: TGTGCCAGCAGCCTTGACAGGGGTTACGAGCAGTACTTC

v_gene: TRBV28
abundance: few
j_gene: TRBJ1-5
d_gene: NA
CDR3aa: CASSVPNQPQHF
CDR3nt: TGTGCCAGCAGTGTACCGAATCAGCCCCAGCATTTT

v_gene: TRBV7-3
abundance: NA
j_gene: TRBJ1-1
d_gene: TRBD1
CDR3aa: CASSPSHRTGGYTEAFF
CDR3nt: TGTGCCAGCAGCCCATCCCACCGGACAGGGGGATATACTGAAGCTTTCTTT

v_gene: TRBV30
abundance: few
j_gene: TRBJ2-2
d_gene: NA
CDR3aa: CAWSQGTGELFF
CDR3nt: TGTGCCTGGAGCCAGGGAACCGGGGAGCTGTTTTTT

v_gene: TRBV28
abundance: NA
j_gene: TRBJ2-5
d_gene: NA
CDR3aa: CASSAAGAGAETQYF
CDR3nt: TGTGCCAGCAGTGCCGCGGGGGCGGGAGCAGAGACCCAGTACTTC

v_gene: TRBV6-1
abundance: NA
j_gene: TRBJ1-5
d_gene: TRBD1
CDR3aa: CASSDLTGAGDQPQHF
CDR3nt: TGTGCCAGCAGTGACTTGACAGGGGCTGGGGATCAGCCCCAGCATTTT

v_gene: TRBV30
abundance: NA
j_gene: TRBJ2-5
d_gene: TRBD2
CDR3aa: CAWSGLAGGWETQYF
CDR3nt: TGTGCCTGGAGTGGATTAGCGGGAGGGTGGGAGACCCAGTACTTC

v_gene: TRBV5-4
abundance: few
j_gene: TRBJ2-1
d_gene: NA
CDR3aa: CASSSQGHPNNEQFF
CDR3nt: TGTGCCAGCAGCTCACAGGGCCATCCTAACAATGAGCAGTTCTTC

v_gene: TRBV15
abundance: NA
j_gene: TRBJ2-5
d_gene: NA
CDR3aa: CATSRDRGSGAQETQYF
CDR3nt: TGTGCCACCAGCAGAGATCGGGGCTCAGGGGCGCAAGAGACCCAGTACTTC

v_gene: TRBV4-1
abundance: many
j_gene: TRBJ1-3
d_gene: NA
CDR3aa: CASSHQSHSGNTIYF
CDR3nt: TGCGCCAGCAGCCACCAATCCCACTCTGGAAACACCATATATTTT

v_gene: TRBV9
abundance: NA
j_gene: TRBJ1-1
d_gene: TRBD1
CDR3aa: CASSVGQGHTEAFF
CDR3nt: TGTGCCAGCAGCGTAGGACAGGGCCACACTGAAGCTTTCTTT

v_gene: TRBV7-9
abundance: NA
j_gene: TRBJ2-2
d_gene: NA
CDR3aa: CASSLGRTGELFF
CDR3nt: TGTGCCAGCAGCTTAGGCCGAACCGGGGAGCTGTTTTTT